These 32 T cell receptor beta chains came from one sample sequenced in a study of blood T cell repertoires in COVID-19. The protocol was immunoSEQ multiplex PCR, while the TCRdb copy is restricted to in-frame clones and leaves out a portion. The sample gives around 340,000 clones, over 70% of which show up once; approximately 3% is in the top ten. Sample: peripheral blood. The receptors derive from a man aged 25-45 years with active or convalescent COVID-19.

The CDR3 DNA is TGTGCCAGCAGCCAGCCGGGACTAGCATCGGTAAGCACAGATACGCAGTATTTT. This translates into CASSQPGLASVSTDTQYF. The genes are TRBV4-2 and TRBJ2-3; 9 bases match TRBD2. CDR1 LGHNA and CDR2 YNFKEQ come from the germline V gene. Trimming took 3 bases from V and 0 from J; bases not matched to a gene: 10. The CDR3 contains 18 residues.

V and J are TRBV30 and TRBJ1-1, with 8 bases fitting TRBD1. Losses at the gene ends were 8 bases for V and 1 base for J; bases not matched to a gene: 6. This CDR3 has 13 amino acids. The V gene's germline CDR1 is GTSNPN and CDR2 SVGIG (reference sequence). The chain's CDR3 is CAGRDRPNTEAFF. CDR3 sequence (DNA): TGTGCCGGCCGGGACAGGCCGAACACTGAAGCTTTCTTT. Full variable domain (remainder filled in from reference TRBV30 and TRBJ1-1): SQTIHQWPATLVQPVGSPLSLECTVEGTSNPNLYWYRQAAGRGLQLLFYSVGIGQISSEVPQNLSASRPQDRQFILSSKKLLLSDSGFYLCAGRDRPNTEAFFGQGTRLTVV.

The chain recombines TRBV7-8 with TRBJ2-1; TRBD1 matches at 12 bases. CDR1 is SGHVS and CDR2 is FQNEAQ in the germline V gene. The length of the CDR3 is 17 residues. With V trimmed by 3 bases and J by 6 bases, 9 bases remained unmatched. The CDR3 spells CASSFPPWDRGRNEQFF. The CDR3 nucleotides read TGTGCCAGCAGCTTCCCACCATGGGACAGGGGGCGCAATGAGCAGTTCTTC.

The gene calls are TRBV30 and TRBJ2-7; TRBD2 might be the D (6 bases). V was trimmed by 7 bases and J by 0 bases, leaving 19 bases between them. Germline V CDR1 and CDR2: GTSNPN, SVGIG (reference sequence). This CDR3 region has 15 residues. The CDR3 loop reads CASRGMGQASYEQYF. The CDR3 nucleotides are TGTGCCTCACGGGGGATGGGGCAGGCCTCCTACGAGCAGTACTTC.

This clone occurred once. The rearrangement links TRBV13 to TRBJ1-2; D is undetermined. Per germline, CDR1 PRHDT and CDR2 FYEKMQ (reference sequence). The CDR3 runs to 16 residues. V dropped 1 base and J dropped 4 bases, with 16 bases sitting between them. The CDR3 DNA follows: TGTGCCAGCAGCTTAGCCGGGCTGGGCGCGGGCTATGGCTACACCTTC. It translates to CASSLAGLGAGYGYTF.

The genes are TRBV5-4 and TRBJ1-6; perhaps TRBD1 as D (5 bases). Trimming stripped 3 bases from V and 4 bases from J, with 14 bases between. The CDR3 consists of 16 residues. Germline CDR1 reads SGHNT; CDR2 reads YYREEE (reference sequence). This chain's CDR3 is CASSWGQDYYNSPLHF. CDR3 DNA: TGTGCCAGCAGCTGGGGCCAGGACTATTATAATTCACCCCTCCACTTT.

This clone was seen at least ten times. The chain combines TRBV28 with TRBJ1-1; D is possibly TRBD1 (6 bases). The germline V gene has CDR1 MDHEN and CDR2 SYDVKM. V was shortened by 2 bases and J by 5 bases, with 18 bases between the two germline ends. The CDR3 has 16 amino acids. CDR3 protein: CASSLGYSSGVTEAFF. For the CDR3, the DNA is TGTGCCAGCAGTTTAGGGTACTCATCAGGGGTGACTGAAGCTTTCTTT.

The V gene is TRBV19, the J gene TRBJ2-2; no clear D. Germline values: CDR1 LNHDA, CDR2 SQIVND (reference sequence). The CDR3 length is 14 residues. V lost 7 bases to trimming and J lost 4 bases, with 13 bases between them. The CDR3 here is CASTEPPRTGELFF. CDR3 coding DNA: TGTGCCAGTACCGAGCCCCCCCGCACCGGGGAGCTGTTTTTT. Filled out from reference TRBV19 and TRBJ2-2, the complete variable domain reads DGGITQSPKYLFRKEGQNVTLSCEQNLNHDAMYWYRQDPGQGLRLIYYSQIVNDFQKGDIAEGYSVSREKKESFPLTVTSAQKNPTAFYLCASTEPPRTGELFFGEGSRLTVL.

V usage is TRBV28 and J usage is TRBJ1-5, with no clear D. The CDR3 is 17 residues long. V was pared by 2 bases and J by 3 bases, with 17 bases between. Germline-derived CDR1 and CDR2 are MDHEN and SYDVKM. DNA for the CDR3: TGTGCCAGCAGTTTAGTAACCGGGTCCCGCCCCAATCAGCCCCAGCATTTT. This sequence encodes CASSLVTGSRPNQPQHF.

This chain joins TRBV28 and TRBJ2-3, with 10 bases identical to TRBD2. The CDR3 contains 16 residues. The germline gives CDR1 MDHEN, CDR2 SYDVKM. With V trimmed by 6 bases and J by 2 bases, 8 bases remained unmatched. Here the CDR3 DNA reads TGTGCCAGCAGGCCAGGACTAGCGGAGCACACAGATACGCAGTATTTT. Its protein is CASRPGLAEHTDTQYF.

V usage is TRBV7-2 and J usage is TRBJ2-7; weak D call: TRBD1 (5 bases). The CDR3 runs to 12 residues. Trimming stripped 3 bases from V and 4 bases from J, with 7 bases between. Germline V gene data show CDR1 as SGHTA and CDR2 as FQGNSA. The CDR3 sequence is CASSFQGYEQYF. CDR3 DNA: TGTGCCAGCAGCTTTCAGGGTTACGAGCAGTACTTC. The entire variable domain, with the rest obtained from reference TRBV7-2 and TRBJ2-7, is as follows: GAGVSQSPSNKVTEKGKDVELRCDPISGHTALYWYRQSLGQGLEFLIYFQGNSAPDKSGLPSDRFSAERTGGSVSTLTIQRTQQEDSAVYLCASSFQGYEQYFGPGTRLTVT.

The chain links TRBV19 to TRBJ2-1; 8 bases agree with TRBD2. The CDR3 sequence is 13 residues long. CDR1 is LNHDA, CDR2 SQIVND, per germline (reference sequence). Trimming at V came to 6 bases and at J to 8 bases, leaving 6 bases not matched to a gene. The CDR3 nucleotides read TGTGCCAGTAGGTCCGGGACTAGGGATGAGCAGTTCTTC. Amino acids: CASRSGTRDEQFF.

The V gene is TRBV6-5, the J gene TRBJ1-2, with D perhaps TRBD1 (5 bases). The V end was cut by 7 bases, the J end by 8 bases, with 17 bases between. The CDR3 spans 13 residues. Germline values: CDR1 MNHEY, CDR2 SVGAGI. As DNA, the CDR3 is TGTGCCAGCAAGGGGCCCTCCCCTTACGGCTACACCTTC. It encodes CASKGPSPYGYTF.

The chain links TRBV3-1 (or the pseudogene TRBV3-2) to TRBJ2-1, with 7 bases identical to TRBD2. The CDR3 totals 14 residues. With 1 base clipped from V and 9 bases from J, the junction kept 6 bases outside the gene matches. Germline V CDR1 and CDR2: LGHDT, YNNKEL (reference sequence). The CDR3 DNA reads TGTGCCAGCAGCCAAGTTGAGCGGGGTGGTGAGCAGTTCTTC. Translation: CASSQVERGGEQFF.

V usage is TRBV7-3 and J usage is TRBJ1-1; no clear D gene. From germline, CDR1 is SGHTA and CDR2 FQGTGA. The V gene lost 5 bases and the J gene lost 4 bases, with 11 bases spanning the gap. The CDR3 extends over 13 amino acids. As DNA, the CDR3 is TGTGCCAGCAGCCCATGGGGAGGCACTGAAGCTTTCTTT. It is translated as CASSPWGGTEAFF. The complete variable domain, with remaining parts taken from reference TRBV7-3 and TRBJ1-1, reads GAGVSQTPSNKVTEKGKYVELRCDPISGHTALYWYRQSLGQGPEFLIYFQGTGAADDSGLPNDRFFAVRPEGSVSTLKIQRTERGDSAVYLCASSPWGGTEAFFGQGTRLTVV.

The V call is TRBV27, the J call TRBJ1-2; 7 nucleotides match TRBD1. Trimming took 6 bases from V and 5 from J; bases not matched to a gene: 9. Looked up from germline, CDR1 is MNHEY and CDR2 is SMNVEV (reference sequence). The CDR3 runs to 14 residues. CDR3 sequence (DNA): TGTGCCAGCAGACGCACAGGGGAAGGGTATGGCTACACCTTC. Its translation is CASRRTGEGYGYTF.

The V call is TRBV3-1 (or the pseudogene TRBV3-2), the J call TRBJ2-7; 8 nucleotides align to TRBD2. The germline V gene encodes CDR1 LGHDT and CDR2 YNNKEL (reference sequence). The CDR3 sequence is 17 residues long. The V gene end was trimmed by 0 bases and the J gene end by 7 bases; junction bases not matched to a gene: 14. CDR3 DNA: TGTGCCAGCAGCCAAGATCCCCTAGCGGGCCTGACTAGGGAGCAGTACTTC. Amino acid sequence: CASSQDPLAGLTREQYF.

For the CDR3, the DNA is TGTGCCTGGATGCAGGGGGGACATGAGCAGTTCTTC. As protein: CAWMQGGHEQFF. The rearrangement links TRBV30 to TRBJ2-1, with a weak D call TRBD1 (7 bases). V lost 4 bases and J lost 8, with 12 bases in between. This CDR3 contains 12 residues. The germline CDR1 and CDR2 sequences are GTSNPN and SVGIG (reference sequence).

V is TRBV4-1 and J is TRBJ2-7; D is perhaps TRBD2 (5 bases). Germline V gene sequence: CDR1 MGHRA, CDR2 YSYEKL. The germline V and J ends were trimmed by 4 bases and 0 bases, with 13 bases remaining between them. The CDR3 is made up of 15 amino acids. Here the CDR3 DNA reads TGCGCCAGCAGCCTCTCTCAGCGGCGCTCCTACGAGCAGTACTTC. Translated: CASSLSQRRSYEQYF.

This clone was observed a handful of times. The rearrangement links TRBV6-6 to TRBJ1-2; D is uncertain. Germline assignment: CDR1 MNHNY and CDR2 SVGAGI (reference sequence). With 7 bases removed from V and 5 bases from J, the gap between germline ends came to 11 bases. The CDR3 is 12 residues long. The CDR3 here is CASTDGVYGYTF. The CDR3 bases are TGTGCCAGCACTGACGGGGTTTATGGCTACACCTTC.

This rearrangement joins TRBV3-1 (or the pseudogene TRBV3-2) to TRBJ2-5; tentatively, D is TRBD1 (5 bases). V was trimmed by 1 base and J by 5 bases, leaving 11 bases between them. There are 14 residues in the CDR3. Germline V gene lookup returns CDR1 LGHDT and CDR2 YNNKEL (reference sequence). In DNA form, the CDR3 reads TGTGCCAGCAGCCAAGGTTATCCAGGGGAGACCCAGTACTTC. Its protein product is CASSQGYPGETQYF.

This clone was observed once. The CDR3 region has the DNA TGTGCCAGCAGCCGGACAGGGCGGGGGGGCAATGAGCAGTTCTTC. This translates into CASSRTGRGGNEQFF. V and J are TRBV11-3 and TRBJ2-1; D possibly corresponds to TRBD2 (9 bases). The germline CDR1 and CDR2 sequences are SGHNT and YENEEA. This CDR3 comprises 15 residues. Between the trimmed V and J ends, which lost 5 bases and 6 bases, there was a span of 17 bases. The variable domain in full, completed from reference TRBV11-3 and TRBJ2-1, reads EAGVVQSPRYKIIEKKQPVAFWCNPISGHNTLYWYLQNLGQGPELLIRYENEEAVDDSQLPKDRFSAERLKGVDSTLKIQPAELGDSAVYLCASSRTGRGGNEQFFGPGTRLTVL.

This clone was observed once. The chain uses TRBV6-2 or TRBV6-3 and TRBJ2-3; a possible D gene is TRBD2 (7 bases). CDR1 and CDR2 (germline): MNHEY, SVGEGT. CDR3 length equals 15 residues. The V end lost 5 bases, the J end lost 6 bases, and 18 bases lay between the germline ends. The CDR3 is CASSREGGDLDTQYF. In nucleotides, the CDR3 is TGTGCCAGCAGTCGGGAAGGGGGGGATCTCGATACGCAGTATTTT.

The chain uses TRBV5-1 and TRBJ2-6; D not certain. The V and J ends lost 0 bases and 0 bases respectively, with 10 bases between them. Germline assignment: CDR1 SGHRS and CDR2 YFSETQ. The CDR3 runs to 17 residues. This chain's CDR3 is CASSLEVVGSGANVLTF. In nucleotides, the CDR3 is TGCGCCAGCAGCTTGGAAGTTGTCGGCTCTGGGGCCAACGTCCTGACTTTC.

The chain is built from TRBV19 and TRBJ1-1; perhaps TRBD1 as D (6 bases). The ends were cut back, 9 bases at V and 3 bases at J, with 14 bases in the middle. This CDR3 is 13 amino acids long. Germline V lookup: CDR1 LNHDA, CDR2 SQIVND (reference sequence). DNA of the CDR3: TGTGCCAGCCACAGGGTAGGGGACACTGAAGCTTTCTTT. This codes for CASHRVGDTEAFF.

This clone was observed a single time. The chain employs TRBV5-1 and TRBJ2-7, with TRBD2 as a possible D gene (6 bases). CDR1 is SGHRS, CDR2 YFSETQ, per germline. This CDR3 comprises 15 residues. V lost 4 bases, J lost 0 bases, and 14 bases lay in between. CDR3 in amino acids: CASSLRAGFSYEQYF. CDR3 in DNA: TGCGCCAGCAGCCTCCGAGCGGGCTTCTCCTACGAGCAGTACTTC.

This clone was detected once. CDR3 nucleotides: TGTGCCAGCAGTCAGGACAACCACATGAACACTGAAGCTTTCTTT. Its protein is CASSQDNHMNTEAFF. The J gene is TRBJ1-1, the V gene TRBV6-2 or TRBV6-3, with D possibly being TRBD1 (5 bases). The CDR3 has 15 residues. Looked up from germline, CDR1 is MNHEY and CDR2 is SVGEGT. Trimming left V 5 bases short and J 0 bases short, with 13 bases between.

The chain is built from TRBV4-2 and TRBJ1-6; 9 bases line up with TRBD1. The CDR3 consists of 15 residues. Trimming cost V 3 bases and J 10 bases; bases outside gene matches: 7. The germline V gene encodes CDR1 LGHNA and CDR2 YNFKEQ. This chain's CDR3 is CASSQGDRVRSPLHF. In DNA, the CDR3 is TGTGCCAGCAGCCAGGGGGACAGGGTACGGTCACCCCTCCACTTT.

The rearrangement links TRBV4-1 to TRBJ2-7; 11 nucleotides match TRBD1. The V and J ends lost 4 bases and 2 bases, in that order; junction bases with no gene match: 7. CDR1 and CDR2 from the germline V gene are MGHRA and YSYEKL. The CDR3 is 16 amino acids. CDR3 bases: TGCGCCAGCAGCCCCGGACAGGGGGCAGGAGCCTACGAGCAGTACTTC. As protein: CASSPGQGAGAYEQYF.

This chain connects TRBV7-9 to TRBJ2-3; 9 nucleotides agree with TRBD2. Germline V gene data show CDR1 as SEHNR and CDR2 as FQNEAQ (reference sequence). CDR3 size: 17 residues. The J segment lost 4 bases and the V segment lost 4 bases, leaving 12 bases of the junction unmatched. CDR3 protein: CASSYGGGALVPDTQYF. Written as DNA, the CDR3 is TGTGCCAGCAGCTACGGCGGGGGGGCATTAGTTCCAGATACGCAGTATTTT.

The chain uses TRBV6-6 and TRBJ1-3, with 7 bases identical to TRBD1. V shed 5 bases, J shed 8 bases, and the junction held 9 bases outside the gene matches. The CDR3 is made up of 14 amino acids. The germline CDR1 and CDR2 sequences are MNHNY and SVGAGI (reference sequence). The chain's CDR3 is CASSRDREVDTIYF. As DNA, the CDR3 is TGTGCCAGCAGTCGCGACAGGGAGGTAGACACCATATATTTT.

The CDR3 DNA is TGTGCCAGCACCCTAGGCCGGGGGATGAACACTGAAGCTTTCTTT. The encoded protein is CASTLGRGMNTEAFF. The chain has TRBV7-2 and TRBJ1-1; a weak D match, TRBD1 (5 bases). From germline, CDR1 is SGHTA and CDR2 FQGNSA. The CDR3 spans 15 residues. V lost 7 bases and J 0 bases, leaving 15 bases between the germline ends.